This record looks at one T cell receptor (beta chain) sequence and its context. The source of the sample is a study of blood T cell repertoires in COVID-19. Study in general: Specimens from acute and convalescent COVID-19 originated in the United States, Italy and Spain. PBMCs, B-cell-depleted T cells, or T cells were the source of the cDNA or gDNA that made up the material.

The CDR3 spans 15 residues. Germline trimming cut 3 bases from V and 0 bases from J; bases unmatched to any gene: 4. Germline loops: CDR1 SGHNT, CDR2 YYREEE (reference sequence). In the authors' methods: Reference gene primer amplification gave nucleated cell count estimates. Assay: immunoSEQ multiplex PCR; the TCRdb copy retains only in-frame clones and omits some. V, J and clone size were drawn from that table, and D and trimming were deduced from the DNA. The table includes roughly 3,500 clones, roughly 74% detected once. Material: peripheral blood. This chain uses TRBV5-4 with TRBJ1-2; 8 bases map to TRBD1. This sequence was found in a man in his 70s with active COVID-19. The CDR3 is CASSSRTGTNYGYTF. The CDR3 coding sequence is TGTGCCAGCAGCTCTAGGACAGGGACTAACTATGGCTACACCTTC.